This T cell receptor beta chain was sequenced for a study of shared clonotypes between healthy human individuals. General observations from the study: Genetic and exposure-history diversity was limited by the small donor number.

The naive CD8 fraction comprised CD45RO-negative cells positively selected for CCR7 and excluded terminally differentiated effector memory CD45RA+ cells. V was pared by 2 bases and J by 5 bases, with 5 bases between. Germline-derived CDR1 and CDR2 are SGHDT and YYEEEE. The CDR3 runs 12 residues. As regards this clone: The target antigen is unknown.

In the sorted-subset replicate PCRs, 200 ng DNA, 25,000 to 30,000 T cell genomes, was used. Using immunoSEQ multiplex PCR, the repertoire was profiled, and TCRdb retains in-frame clones only, with some absent. This sample carries about 2 million clones, about 95% of them seen once, and the ten largest clones take around 1.1%. Source material: naive CD8+ T cells sorted from blood. The genes are TRBV5-6 and TRBJ2-1, with D uncertain. The receptor was derived from a man between 18 and 29 years old in good health. CDR3 DNA sequence: TGTGCCAGCAGCTTCTTAAACAATGAGCAGTTCTTC. Amino acids: CASSFLNNEQFF.